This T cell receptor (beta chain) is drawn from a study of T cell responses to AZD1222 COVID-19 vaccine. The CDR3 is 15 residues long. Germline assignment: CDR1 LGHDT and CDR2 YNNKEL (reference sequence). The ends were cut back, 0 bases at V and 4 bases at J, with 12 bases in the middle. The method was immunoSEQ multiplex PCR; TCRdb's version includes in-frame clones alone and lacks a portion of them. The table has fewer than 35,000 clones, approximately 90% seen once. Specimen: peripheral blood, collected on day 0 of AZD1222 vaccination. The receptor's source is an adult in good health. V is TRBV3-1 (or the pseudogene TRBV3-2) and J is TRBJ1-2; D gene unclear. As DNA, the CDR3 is TGTGCCAGCAGCCAAGATGGAGGAAGACGCTATGGCTACACCTTC. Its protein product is CASSQDGGRRYGYTF.